The T cell receptor beta chain under discussion was sequenced for a study of T cell responses to AZD1222 COVID-19 vaccine (dated by TCRdb to the early 2020s). Broadly, across the study: AZD1222 recipients whose second dose came at about 4 weeks and those whose second dose came at about 12 weeks were combined into one group, since spike-specific TCR depth and breadth did not differ between the two schedules. Enrollment into the trials was organized by age into subgroups of 18-55, 56-69 and 70-plus years, and those subgroups contained roughly 150, 30 and 60 TCR-sequenced participants, respectively. TCR sequencing covered 230 to 250 trial participants: 200 to 220 given two doses of AZD1222 and around 26 given two doses of MenACWY control vaccine. On the study overall, not on this receptor specifically: CD4 TCRs associated with the vaccine covered the entire spike protein, and the dominant responses were in regions 160-218 and 743-854. The 56-69-year group was small, and its depth increase did not reach significance, likely because of low power. Conclusions about previously exposed vaccinees were limited because only a handful of AZD1222 recipients were SARS-CoV-2 seropositive at baseline. After two AZD1222 doses, spike-specific TCR breadth and depth were significantly higher than at day 0 and than in MenACWY recipients. Participants were mostly white British and included more females than males, and it was suggested by the authors that clonal diversity may have been underestimated. Because no day 14 peak-response samples were available, repertoires were characterized only after the peak T cell response. Reportedly, close to half of the unique spike-specific TCRs recognized epitopes lying outside the regions that are mutated in the B.1.351 and B.1.1.7 variants.

As concerns this clone: What this receptor recognizes is not known. No quality values exist for individual bases; no much larger clone is one base distant.

CDR1 is given as SGHTA and CDR2 as FQGNSA, both from the germline V gene. Spanning cysteine to phenylalanine, the CDR3 consists of 17 amino acids. Just CDR3 DNA is preserved here, 51 bases in frame from base 1. V is cut by 2 bases and J by 4 bases, and the space between the germline ends is 20 bases. The CDR3 regions of human TCRbeta chains were subjected to immunosequencing. Concerning the study's data processing: Repertoire TCRs were checked for matches against a reference library of SARS-CoV-2-specific TCRs that had been generated using the MIRA antigen-specificity platform. Breadth meant the fraction of unique TCRs that were SARS-CoV-2-associated, whereas depth meant the fraction of total T cells that were SARS-CoV-2-associated. Using the MIRA data, each spike-specific TCR was mapped to the spike region that the TCR reacts to and placed in a CD4 or CD8 class. Log10-transformed breadth and depth values were compared by one-way ANOVA with Sidak's multiple comparisons tests. Entries here come from immuneACCESS through TCRdb and include only in-frame sequences with V and J called. Some clones fail to appear in such tables; in the studies checked, an unresolved V gene covers under half of the shortfall, and the cause of the remainder is unknown. V and J calls plus clone size are reproduced from that table; the DNA served to infer D and trimming. The sample profile shows about 130,000 clones; about 82% of them were found once. The top ten clonotypes cover approximately 12% of the sample.

The time point label of this sample denotes: baseline before first vaccination. Vaccinee samples came from UK trials COV001 and COV002, including a single-blind randomized controlled phase 2/3 trial of AZD1222 (ChAdOx1 nCoV-19) in healthy adults. Trial participant PBMC samples were collected at day 0 and day 28 after the second dose for TCRbeta chain sequencing. The origin of this receptor is an adult in good health. The sequence joins TRBV7-2 to TRBJ2-5, with an unclear D gene assignment. The sequenced sample was peripheral blood, obtained on day 0 of AZD1222 vaccination. The CDR3: CASSLMGMGSNSETQYF. The DNA sequence is TGTGCCAGCAGCTTAATGGGAATGGGATCTAACTCAGAGACCCAGTACTTC. This CDR3, with the reference TRBV7-2 and TRBJ2-5 proteins standing in past its ends, gives the full variable domain GAGVSQSPSNKVTEKGKDVELRCDPISGHTALYWYRQSLGQGLEFLIYFQGNSAPDKSGLPSDRFSAERTGGSVSTLTIQRTQQEDSAVYLCASSLMGMGSNSETQYFGPGTRLLVL.